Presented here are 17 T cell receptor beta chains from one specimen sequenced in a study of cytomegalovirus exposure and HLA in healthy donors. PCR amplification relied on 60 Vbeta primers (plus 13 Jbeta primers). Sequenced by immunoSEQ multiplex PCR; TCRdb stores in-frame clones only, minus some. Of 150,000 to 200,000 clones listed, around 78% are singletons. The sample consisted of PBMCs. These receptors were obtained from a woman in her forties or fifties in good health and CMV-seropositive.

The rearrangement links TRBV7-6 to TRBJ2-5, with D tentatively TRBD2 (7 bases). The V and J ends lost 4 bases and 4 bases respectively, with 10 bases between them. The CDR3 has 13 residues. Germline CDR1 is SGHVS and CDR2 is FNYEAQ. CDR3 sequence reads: CASSWGGRETQYF. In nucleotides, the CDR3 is TGTGCCAGCAGCTGGGGGGGGCGAGAGACCCAGTACTTC.

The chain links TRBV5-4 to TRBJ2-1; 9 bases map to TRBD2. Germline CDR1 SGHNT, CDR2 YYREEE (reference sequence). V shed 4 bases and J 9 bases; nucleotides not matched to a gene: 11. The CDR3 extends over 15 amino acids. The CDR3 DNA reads TGTGCCAGCAGCGTTAGCGGGAGTGGAGGTGTTGAGCAGTTCTTC. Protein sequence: CASSVSGSGGVEQFF.

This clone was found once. CDR3 in DNA: TGTGCCAGCAGTGAAGCGGATTGGGACAGGGATAAGGACGGGGAGCTGTTTTTT. It is translated as CASSEADWDRDKDGELFF. The V call is TRBV2, the J call TRBJ2-2, with 9 bases identical to TRBD1. The CDR3 is made up of 18 amino acids. V was pared by 0 bases and J by 7 bases, with 12 bases of the junction left unmatched. Germline loops: CDR1 SNHLY, CDR2 FYNNEI. The whole variable domain, remainder taken from reference TRBV2 and TRBJ2-2, is EPEVTQTPSHQVTQMGQEVILRCVPISNHLYFYWYRQILGQKVEFLVSFYNNEISEKSEIFDDQFSVERPDGSNFTLKIRSTKLEDSAMYFCASSEADWDRDKDGELFFGEGSRLTVL.

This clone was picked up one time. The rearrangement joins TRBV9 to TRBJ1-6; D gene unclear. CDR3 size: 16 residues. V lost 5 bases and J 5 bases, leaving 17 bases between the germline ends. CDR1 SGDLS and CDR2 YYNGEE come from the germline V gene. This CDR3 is CASSRTEGRDNSPLHF. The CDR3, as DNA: TGTGCCAGCAGTAGAACGGAGGGCCGGGATAATTCACCCCTCCACTTT.

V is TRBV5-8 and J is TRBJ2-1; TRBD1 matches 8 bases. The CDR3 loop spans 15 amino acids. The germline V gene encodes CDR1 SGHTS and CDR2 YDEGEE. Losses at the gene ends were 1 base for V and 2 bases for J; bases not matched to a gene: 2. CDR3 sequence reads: CASSLFRGPYNEQFF. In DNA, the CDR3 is TGTGCCAGCAGCTTGTTCAGGGGGCCCTACAATGAGCAGTTCTTC.

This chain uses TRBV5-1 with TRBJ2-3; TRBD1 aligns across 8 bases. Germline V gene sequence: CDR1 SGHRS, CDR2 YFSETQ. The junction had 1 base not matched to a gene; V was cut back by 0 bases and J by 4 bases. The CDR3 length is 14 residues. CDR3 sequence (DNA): TGCGCCAGCAGCTTGGGACAGGGGCCAGATACGCAGTATTTT. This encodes CASSLGQGPDTQYF.

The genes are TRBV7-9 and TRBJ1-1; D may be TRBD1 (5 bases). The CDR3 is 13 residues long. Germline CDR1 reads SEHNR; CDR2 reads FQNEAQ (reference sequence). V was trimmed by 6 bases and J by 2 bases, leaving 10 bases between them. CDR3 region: CASRGGENTEAFF. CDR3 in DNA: TGTGCCAGCAGGGGGGGGGAAAACACTGAAGCTTTCTTT.

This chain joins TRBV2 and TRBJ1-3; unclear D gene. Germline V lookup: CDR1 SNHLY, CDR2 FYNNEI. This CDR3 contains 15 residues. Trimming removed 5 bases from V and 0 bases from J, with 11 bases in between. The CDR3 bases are TGTGCCAGCAGTATTACACGGGTCTCTGGAAACACCATATATTTT. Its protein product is CASSITRVSGNTIYF.

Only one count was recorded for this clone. CDR3 sequence reads: CAWSGSGAGDTQYF. CDR3 in DNA: TGTGCCTGGAGTGGTAGCGGGGCGGGAGATACGCAGTATTTT. The V call is TRBV30, the J call TRBJ2-3; 8 bases map to TRBD2. Trimming removed 1 base from V and 5 bases from J; junction bases left unmatched: 5. The CDR3 covers 14 residues. Germline assignment: CDR1 GTSNPN and CDR2 SVGIG (reference sequence).

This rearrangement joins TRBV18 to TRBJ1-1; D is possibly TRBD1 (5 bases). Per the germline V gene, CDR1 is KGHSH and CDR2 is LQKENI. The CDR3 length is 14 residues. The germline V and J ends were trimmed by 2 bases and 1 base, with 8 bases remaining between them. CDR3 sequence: CASSPVQGNTEAFF. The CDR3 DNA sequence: TGTGCCAGCTCACCAGTTCAGGGGAACACTGAAGCTTTCTTT.

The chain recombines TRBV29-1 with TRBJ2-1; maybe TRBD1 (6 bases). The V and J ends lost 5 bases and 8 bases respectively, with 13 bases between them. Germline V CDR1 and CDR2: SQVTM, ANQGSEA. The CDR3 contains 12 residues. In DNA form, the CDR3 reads TGCAGCGTTACGCAGAAGGGGGATGAGCAGTTCTTC. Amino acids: CSVTQKGDEQFF.

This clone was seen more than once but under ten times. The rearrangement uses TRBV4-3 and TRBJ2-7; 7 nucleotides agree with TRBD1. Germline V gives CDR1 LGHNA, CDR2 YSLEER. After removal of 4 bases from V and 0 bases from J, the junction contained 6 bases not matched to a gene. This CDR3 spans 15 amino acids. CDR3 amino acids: CASSRDRASSYEQYF. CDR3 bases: TGCGCCAGCAGCCGAGACAGGGCAAGCTCCTACGAGCAGTACTTC.

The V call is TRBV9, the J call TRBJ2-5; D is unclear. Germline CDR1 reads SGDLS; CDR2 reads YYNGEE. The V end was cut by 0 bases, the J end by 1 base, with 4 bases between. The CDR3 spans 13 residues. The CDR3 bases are TGTGCCAGCAGCGTAGACACCCAAGAGACCCAGTACTTC. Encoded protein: CASSVDTQETQYF.

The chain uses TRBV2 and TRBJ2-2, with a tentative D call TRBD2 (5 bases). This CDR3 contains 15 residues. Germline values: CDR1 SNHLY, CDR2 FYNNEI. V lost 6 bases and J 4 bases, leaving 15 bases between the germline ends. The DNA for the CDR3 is TGTGCCAGCAGGGACTTCCGGACCCTCACCGGGGAGCTGTTTTTT. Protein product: CASRDFRTLTGELFF.

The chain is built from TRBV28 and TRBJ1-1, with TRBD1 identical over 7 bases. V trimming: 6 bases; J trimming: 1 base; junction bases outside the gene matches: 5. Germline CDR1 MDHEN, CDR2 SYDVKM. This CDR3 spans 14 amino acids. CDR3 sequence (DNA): TGTGCCAGCAGCTTTAGGACAGGGAACACTGAAGCTTTCTTT. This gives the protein CASSFRTGNTEAFF.

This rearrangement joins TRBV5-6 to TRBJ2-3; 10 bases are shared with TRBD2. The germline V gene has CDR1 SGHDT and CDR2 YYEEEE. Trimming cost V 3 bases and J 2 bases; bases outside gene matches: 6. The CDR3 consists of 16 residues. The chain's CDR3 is CASSSPGLAYTDTQYF. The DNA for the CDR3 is TGTGCCAGCAGCTCCCCGGGACTAGCGTACACAGATACGCAGTATTTT.

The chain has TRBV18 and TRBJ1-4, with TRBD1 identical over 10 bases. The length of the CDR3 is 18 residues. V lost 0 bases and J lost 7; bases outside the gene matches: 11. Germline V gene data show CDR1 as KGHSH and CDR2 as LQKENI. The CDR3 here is CASSPPGTGVFLAEKLFF. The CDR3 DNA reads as TGTGCCAGCTCACCACCCGGGACAGGGGTTTTTTTGGCTGAAAAACTGTTTTTT.